Shown below are 9 T cell receptor beta chains from a single sample sequenced in a study of OX40 agonist ivuxolimab in advanced cancers. Assay used: immunoSEQ multiplex PCR; TCRdb lists only in-frame clones, some missing. Found here are about 67,000 clones, about 88% of them singletons; the top ten hold approximately 2%. The material was CD4+ or CD8+ T cells sorted from blood, obtained in a trial of the OX40 agonist ivuxolimab. These receptors all come from an adult with an advanced solid tumor such as melanoma, head and neck, liver or kidney cancer.

The chain recombines TRBV20-1 with TRBJ2-5; no firm D call. The closer fit of TRBJ2-7 to the DNA end suggests the J call may be wrong. The CDR3 totals 10 residues. CDR1 is DFQATT, CDR2 SNEGSKA, per germline (reference sequence). CDR3 in amino acids: CSARGHEQYF. The CDR3 DNA is TGCAGTGCTAGAGGCCACGAGCAGTACTTC.

This clone was seen only a few times. This sequence joins TRBV7-9 and TRBJ2-2, with a weak D call TRBD1 (6 bases). Trimming cost V 5 bases and J 6 bases, with 10 bases left between them. The CDR3 has 13 amino acids. Germline V gene lookup returns CDR1 SEHNR and CDR2 FQNEAQ (reference sequence). The CDR3 region is CASSTDSAGELFF. CDR3 DNA: TGTGCCAGCAGCACGGACAGCGCCGGGGAGCTGTTTTTT.

J is TRBJ1-5 and V is TRBV5-8; D gene unclear. The CDR3 has 15 amino acids. V lost 4 bases and J 1 base, leaving 12 bases between the germline ends. Germline V gene sequence: CDR1 SGHTS, CDR2 YDEGEE. The CDR3, as DNA: TGTGCCAGCAGCCCAAGGACGGGAAGCAATCAGCCCCAGCATTTT. Its translation is CASSPRTGSNQPQHF.

This chain links TRBV10-3 with TRBJ2-1; D could derive from TRBD1 or TRBD2 (5 bases each). The CDR3 sequence is 14 residues long. V was pared by 2 bases and J by 2 bases, with 7 bases between. Germline-derived CDR1 and CDR2 are ENHRY and SYGVKD. In DNA form, the CDR3 reads TGTGCCATCAGTGAGGGGGACCCCTACAATGAGCAGTTCTTC. Translating it yields CAISEGDPYNEQFF.

This chain joins TRBV5-1 and TRBJ2-1, with a tentative D call TRBD2 (7 bases). The germline V gene has CDR1 SGHRS and CDR2 YFSETQ. Trimming cost V 3 bases and J 7 bases, with 17 bases left between them. The length of the CDR3 is 15 residues. CDR3 in DNA: TGCGCCAGCAGCTGGGGGGGCCTTAAATCTAATGAGCAGTTCTTC. Translated: CASSWGGLKSNEQFF.

This CDR3 is CASSLFHTYTGELFF. The CDR3 DNA follows: TGTGCCAGCAGTTTATTCCACACCTACACCGGGGAGCTGTTTTTT. The J gene is TRBJ2-2, the V gene TRBV27; no clear D. The CDR3 runs to 15 residues. Germline V gene sequence: CDR1 MNHEY, CDR2 SMNVEV (reference sequence). Trimming removed 1 base at V and 3 bases at J, with 9 bases between.

This sequence joins TRBV5-1 and TRBJ2-4; D is possibly TRBD1 or TRBD2 (5 bases each). Germline CDR1 is SGHRS and CDR2 is YFSETQ. V was cut by 3 bases and J by 3 bases, with 13 bases left in between. The CDR3 is made up of 15 amino acids. The CDR3: CASSYRGEGKNIQYF. CDR3 bases: TGCGCCAGCAGCTATAGGGGTGAGGGCAAAAACATTCAGTACTTC.

The CDR3 nucleotides read TGTGCCAGCAGCGGGGGGACAGGGACCTACGAGCAGTACTTC. As protein: CASSGGTGTYEQYF. The V gene is TRBV5-5, the J gene TRBJ2-7; 9 bases are shared with TRBD1. The CDR3 is made up of 14 amino acids. The trim removed 4 bases at V and 2 bases at J, leaving 4 bases unmatched. Germline assignment: CDR1 SGHKS and CDR2 YYEKEE (reference sequence).

This chain links TRBV21-1 with TRBJ2-1; the D call in the table, TRBD1, was not verified against the DNA. TRBV21-1 is marked as a pseudogene. This CDR3 has 14 amino acids. In nucleotides, the CDR3 is TGTGCCAGCAGCATAGGACAGGGGCGAGACGAGCAGTTCTTC. Protein: CASSIGQGRDEQFF.